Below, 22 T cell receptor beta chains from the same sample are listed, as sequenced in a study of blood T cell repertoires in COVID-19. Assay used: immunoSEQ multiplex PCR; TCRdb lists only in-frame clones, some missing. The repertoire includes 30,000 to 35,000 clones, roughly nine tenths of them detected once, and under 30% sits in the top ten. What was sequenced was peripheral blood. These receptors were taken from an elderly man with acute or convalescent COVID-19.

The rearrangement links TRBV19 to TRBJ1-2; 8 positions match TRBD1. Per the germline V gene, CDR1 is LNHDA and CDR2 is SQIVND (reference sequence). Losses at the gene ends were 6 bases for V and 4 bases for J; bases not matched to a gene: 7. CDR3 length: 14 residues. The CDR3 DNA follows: TGTGCCAGTAGCCCAGGACAGGGTATCTATGGCTACACCTTC. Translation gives CASSPGQGIYGYTF.

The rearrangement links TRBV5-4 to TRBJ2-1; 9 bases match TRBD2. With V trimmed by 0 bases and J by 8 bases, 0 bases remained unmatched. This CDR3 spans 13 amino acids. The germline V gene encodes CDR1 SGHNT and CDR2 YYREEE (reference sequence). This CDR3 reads CASSLGLADEQFF. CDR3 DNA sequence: TGTGCCAGCAGCTTGGGACTAGCGGATGAGCAGTTCTTC.

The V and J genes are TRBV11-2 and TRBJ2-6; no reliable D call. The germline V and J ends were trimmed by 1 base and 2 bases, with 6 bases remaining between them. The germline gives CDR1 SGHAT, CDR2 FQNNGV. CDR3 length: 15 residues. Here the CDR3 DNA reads TGTGCCAGCAGCTTAGGGGCCCCTGGGGCCAACGTCCTGACTTTC. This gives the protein CASSLGAPGANVLTF.

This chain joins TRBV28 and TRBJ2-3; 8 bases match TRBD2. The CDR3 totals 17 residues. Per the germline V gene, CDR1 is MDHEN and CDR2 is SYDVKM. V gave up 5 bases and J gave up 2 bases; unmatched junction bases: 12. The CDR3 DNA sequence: TGTGCCAGCAGTCCAGTTTACCTAGCGGGTTTCACAGATACGCAGTATTTT. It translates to CASSPVYLAGFTDTQYF.

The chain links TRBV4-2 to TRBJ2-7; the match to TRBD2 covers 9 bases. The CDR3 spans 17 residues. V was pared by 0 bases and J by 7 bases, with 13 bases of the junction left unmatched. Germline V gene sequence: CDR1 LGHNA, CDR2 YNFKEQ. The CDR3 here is CASSQEARGGVWREQYF. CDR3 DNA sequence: TGTGCCAGCAGCCAAGAAGCGCGGGGGGGAGTTTGGAGGGAGCAGTACTTC.

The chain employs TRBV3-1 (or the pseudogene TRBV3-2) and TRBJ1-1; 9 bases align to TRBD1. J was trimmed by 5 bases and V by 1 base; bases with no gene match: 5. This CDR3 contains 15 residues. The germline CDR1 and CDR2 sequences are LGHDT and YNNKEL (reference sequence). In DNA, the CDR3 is TGTGCCAGCAGCCAAGCTCCGACAGGGGGAACTGAAGCTTTCTTT. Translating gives CASSQAPTGGTEAFF.

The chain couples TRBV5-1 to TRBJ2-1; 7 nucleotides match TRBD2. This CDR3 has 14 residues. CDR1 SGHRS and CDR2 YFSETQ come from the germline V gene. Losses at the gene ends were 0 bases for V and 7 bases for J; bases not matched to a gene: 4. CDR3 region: CASSLVRGENEQFF. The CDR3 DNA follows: TGCGCCAGCAGCTTGGTTCGGGGGGAAAATGAGCAGTTCTTC.

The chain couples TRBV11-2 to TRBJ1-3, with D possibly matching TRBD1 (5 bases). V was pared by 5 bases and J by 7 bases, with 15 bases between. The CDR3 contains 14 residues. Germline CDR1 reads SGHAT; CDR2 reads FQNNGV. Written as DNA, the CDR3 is TGTGCCAGCAGCCCTACCCTGGGGGGGAACACCATATATTTT. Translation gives CASSPTLGGNTIYF.

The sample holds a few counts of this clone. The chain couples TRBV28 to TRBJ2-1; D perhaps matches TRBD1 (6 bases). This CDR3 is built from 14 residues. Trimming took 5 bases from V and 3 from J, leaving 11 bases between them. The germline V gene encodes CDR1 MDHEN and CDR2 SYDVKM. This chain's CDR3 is CASSPGTHYNEQFF. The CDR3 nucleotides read TGTGCCAGCAGTCCTGGGACACACTACAATGAGCAGTTCTTC.

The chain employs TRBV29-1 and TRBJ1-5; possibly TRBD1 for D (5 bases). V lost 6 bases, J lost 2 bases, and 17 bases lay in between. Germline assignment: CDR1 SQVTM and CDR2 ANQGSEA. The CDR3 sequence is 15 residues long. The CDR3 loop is CSVPGGPGGNQPQHF. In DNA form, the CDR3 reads TGCAGCGTGCCCGGGGGACCCGGAGGCAATCAGCCCCAGCATTTT.

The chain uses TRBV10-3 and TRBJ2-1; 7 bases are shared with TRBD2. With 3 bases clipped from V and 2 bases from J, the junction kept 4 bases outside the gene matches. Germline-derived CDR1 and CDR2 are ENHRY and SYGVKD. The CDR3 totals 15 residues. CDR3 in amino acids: CAISEEGRAYNEQFF. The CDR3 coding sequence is TGTGCCATCAGTGAAGAGGGGAGGGCCTACAATGAGCAGTTCTTC.

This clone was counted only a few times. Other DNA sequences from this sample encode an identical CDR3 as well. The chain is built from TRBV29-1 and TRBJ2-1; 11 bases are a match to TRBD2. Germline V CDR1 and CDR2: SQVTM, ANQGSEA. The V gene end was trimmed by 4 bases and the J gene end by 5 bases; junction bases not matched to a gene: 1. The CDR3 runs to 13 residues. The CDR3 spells CSVGTSGHNEQFF. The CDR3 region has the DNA TGCAGCGTTGGGACTAGCGGGCACAATGAGCAGTTCTTC.

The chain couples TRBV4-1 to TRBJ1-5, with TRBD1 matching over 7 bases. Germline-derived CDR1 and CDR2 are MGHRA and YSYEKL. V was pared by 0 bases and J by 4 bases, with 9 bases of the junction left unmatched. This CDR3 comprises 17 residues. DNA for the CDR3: TGCGCCAGCAGCCAAGATTTGATAGAGGGGGCGAATCAGCCCCAGCATTTT. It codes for CASSQDLIEGANQPQHF.

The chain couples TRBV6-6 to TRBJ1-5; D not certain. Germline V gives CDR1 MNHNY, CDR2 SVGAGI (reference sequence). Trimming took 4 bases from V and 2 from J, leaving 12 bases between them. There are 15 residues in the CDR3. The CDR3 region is CASSFAGGGNQPQHF. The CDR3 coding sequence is TGTGCCAGCAGTTTCGCAGGAGGTGGCAATCAGCCCCAGCATTTT.

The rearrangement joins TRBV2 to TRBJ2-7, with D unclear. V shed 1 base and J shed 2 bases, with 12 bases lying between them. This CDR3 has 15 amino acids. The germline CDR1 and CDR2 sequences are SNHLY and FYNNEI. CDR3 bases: TGTGCCAGCAGTGAAGTAAGCAGGAATACCTACGAGCAGTACTTC. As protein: CASSEVSRNTYEQYF.

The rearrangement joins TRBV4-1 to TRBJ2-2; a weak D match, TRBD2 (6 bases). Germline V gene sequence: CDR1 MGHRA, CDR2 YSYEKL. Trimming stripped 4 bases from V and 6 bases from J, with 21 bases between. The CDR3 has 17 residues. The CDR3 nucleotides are TGCGCCAGCAGCCGCACGACCGGGACTTTTAACCCCGGGGAGCTGTTTTTT. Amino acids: CASSRTTGTFNPGELFF.

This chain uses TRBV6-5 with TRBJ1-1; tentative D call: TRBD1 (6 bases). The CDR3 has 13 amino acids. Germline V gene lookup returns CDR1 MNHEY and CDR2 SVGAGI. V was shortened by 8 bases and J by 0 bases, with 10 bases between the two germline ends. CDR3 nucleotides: TGTGCCAGCGGGGGCGAAATGAACACTGAAGCTTTCTTT. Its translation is CASGGEMNTEAFF.

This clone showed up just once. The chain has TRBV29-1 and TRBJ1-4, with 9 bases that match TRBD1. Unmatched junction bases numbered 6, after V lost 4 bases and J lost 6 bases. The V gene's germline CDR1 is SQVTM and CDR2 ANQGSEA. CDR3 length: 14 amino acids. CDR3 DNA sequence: TGCAGCGTTGCTAGGACAGGGGTTGATGAAAAACTGTTTTTT. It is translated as CSVARTGVDEKLFF.

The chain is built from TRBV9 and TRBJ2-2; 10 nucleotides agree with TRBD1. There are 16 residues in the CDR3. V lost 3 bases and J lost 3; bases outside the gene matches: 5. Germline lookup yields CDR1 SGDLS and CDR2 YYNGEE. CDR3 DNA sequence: TGTGCCAGCAGCGCGCGACAGGGGGCGGACACCGGGGAGCTGTTTTTT. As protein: CASSARQGADTGELFF.

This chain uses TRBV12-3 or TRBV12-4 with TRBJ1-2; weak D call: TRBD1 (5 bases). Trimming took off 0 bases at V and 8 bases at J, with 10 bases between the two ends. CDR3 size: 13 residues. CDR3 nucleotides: TGTGCCAGCAGTTTAGCAGGGGCAAGAGGCTACACCTTC. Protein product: CASSLAGARGYTF.

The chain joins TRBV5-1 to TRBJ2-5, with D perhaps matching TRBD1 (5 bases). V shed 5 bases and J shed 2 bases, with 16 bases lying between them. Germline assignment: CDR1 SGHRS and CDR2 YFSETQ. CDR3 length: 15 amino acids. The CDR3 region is CASSPQQAIQETQYF. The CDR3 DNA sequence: TGCGCCAGCAGTCCTCAACAGGCGATTCAAGAGACCCAGTACTTC.

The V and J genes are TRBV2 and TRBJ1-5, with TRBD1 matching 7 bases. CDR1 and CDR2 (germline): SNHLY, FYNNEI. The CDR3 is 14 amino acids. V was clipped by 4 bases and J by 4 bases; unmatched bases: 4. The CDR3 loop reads CASSGDSGNQPQHF. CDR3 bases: TGTGCCAGCAGTGGGGACAGTGGGAATCAGCCCCAGCATTTT.